The 2 T cell receptor beta chains in this list originate from one sample, sequenced in a study of blood T cell repertoires in COVID-19. Sequenced by immunoSEQ multiplex PCR; TCRdb stores in-frame clones only, minus some. The data contain some 40,000 clones, roughly 80% of them singletons. What was sequenced was peripheral blood. These receptors came from an older man with acute or convalescent COVID-19.

This clone occurred a few times. V and J are TRBV21-1 and TRBJ1-1; the table names TRBD1, a call not compared with the DNA. TRBV21-1 is deemed a pseudogene. This CDR3 has 13 residues. The CDR3 here is CASSFRDNAEAFF. The CDR3 nucleotides are TGTGCCAGCAGCTTCCGGGACAACGCTGAAGCTTTCTTT.

The chain has TRBV5-5 and TRBJ1-1; TRBD1 agrees at 7 bases. The germline V gene encodes CDR1 SGHKS and CDR2 YYEKEE (reference sequence). J lost 5 bases, V lost 4 bases, and 11 bases had no gene match. CDR3 length equals 15 residues. The DNA of the CDR3 is TGTGCCAGCAGCCGATCTCAGGGGGAGGAAACTGAAGCTTTCTTT. Amino acid sequence: CASSRSQGEETEAFF.